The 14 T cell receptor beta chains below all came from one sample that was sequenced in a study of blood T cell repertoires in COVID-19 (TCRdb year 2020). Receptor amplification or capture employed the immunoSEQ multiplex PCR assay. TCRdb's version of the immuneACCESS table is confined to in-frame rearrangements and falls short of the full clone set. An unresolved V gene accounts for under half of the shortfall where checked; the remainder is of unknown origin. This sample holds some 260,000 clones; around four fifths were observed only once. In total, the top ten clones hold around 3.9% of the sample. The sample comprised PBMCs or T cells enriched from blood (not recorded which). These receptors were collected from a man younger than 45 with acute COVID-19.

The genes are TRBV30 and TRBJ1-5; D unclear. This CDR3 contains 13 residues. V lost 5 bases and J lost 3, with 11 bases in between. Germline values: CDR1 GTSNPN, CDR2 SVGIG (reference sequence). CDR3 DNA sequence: TGTGCCTGGGCGGACGGGGACAATCAGCCCCAGCATTTT. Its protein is CAWADGDNQPQHF.

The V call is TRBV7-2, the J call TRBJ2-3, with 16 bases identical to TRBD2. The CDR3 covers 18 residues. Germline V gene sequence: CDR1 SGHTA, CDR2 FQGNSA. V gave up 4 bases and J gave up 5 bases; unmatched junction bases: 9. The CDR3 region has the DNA TGTGCCAGCAGCTCGGGACTAGCGGGGGGGTTAGACATAGATACGCAGTATTTT. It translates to CASSSGLAGGLDIDTQYF.

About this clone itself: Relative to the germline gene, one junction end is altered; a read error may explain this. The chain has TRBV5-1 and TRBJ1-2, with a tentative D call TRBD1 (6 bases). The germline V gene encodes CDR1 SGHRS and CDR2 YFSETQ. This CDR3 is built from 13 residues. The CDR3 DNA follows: TGTGCCAGCAGCGAGAGGACAGCCTATGGCTACACCTTC. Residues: CASSERTAYGYTF. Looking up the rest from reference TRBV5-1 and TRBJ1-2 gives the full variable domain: KAGVTQTPRYLIKTRGQQVTLSCSPISGHRSVSWYQQTPGQGLQFLFEYFSETQRNKGNFPGRFSGRQFSNSRSEMNVSTLELGDSALYLCASSERTAYGYTFGSGTRLTVV.

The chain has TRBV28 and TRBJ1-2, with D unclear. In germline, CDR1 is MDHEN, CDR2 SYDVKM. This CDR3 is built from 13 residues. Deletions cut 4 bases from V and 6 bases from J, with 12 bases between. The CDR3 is CASSSGVGHGYTF. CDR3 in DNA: TGTGCCAGCAGTTCCGGGGTAGGGCATGGCTACACCTTC.

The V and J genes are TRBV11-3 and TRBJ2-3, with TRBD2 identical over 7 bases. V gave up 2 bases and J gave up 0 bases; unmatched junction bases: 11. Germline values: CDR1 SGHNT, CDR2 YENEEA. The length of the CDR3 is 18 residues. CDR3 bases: TGTGCCAGCAGCTTATTCGCTAGCGGAGGGACTAGCACAGATACGCAGTATTTT. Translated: CASSLFASGGTSTDTQYF. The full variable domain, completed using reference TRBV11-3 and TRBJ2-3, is EAGVVQSPRYKIIEKKQPVAFWCNPISGHNTLYWYLQNLGQGPELLIRYENEEAVDDSQLPKDRFSAERLKGVDSTLKIQPAELGDSAVYLCASSLFASGGTSTDTQYFGPGTRLTVL.

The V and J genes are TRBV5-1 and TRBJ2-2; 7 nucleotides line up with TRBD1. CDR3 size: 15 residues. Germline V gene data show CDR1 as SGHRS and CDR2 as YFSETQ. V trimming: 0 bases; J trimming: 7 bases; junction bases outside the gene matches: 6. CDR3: CASSLDGTALGELFF. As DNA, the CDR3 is TGCGCCAGCAGCTTGGATGGGACAGCACTCGGGGAGCTGTTTTTT.

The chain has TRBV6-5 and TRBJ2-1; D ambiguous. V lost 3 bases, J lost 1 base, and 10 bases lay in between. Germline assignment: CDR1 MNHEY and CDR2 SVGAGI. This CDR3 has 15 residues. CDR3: CASSYPGSSYNEQFF. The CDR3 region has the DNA TGTGCCAGCAGTTATCCCGGGTCATCCTACAATGAGCAGTTCTTC.

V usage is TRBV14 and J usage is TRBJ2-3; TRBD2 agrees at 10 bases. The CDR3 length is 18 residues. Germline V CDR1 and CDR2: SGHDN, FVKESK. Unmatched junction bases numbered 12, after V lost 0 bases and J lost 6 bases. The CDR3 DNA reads TGTGCCAGCAGCCAAGAATTAGCGGGAGGACAACGCCCGGATACGCAGTATTTT. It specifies CASSQELAGGQRPDTQYF.

The CDR3 DNA reads TGTGCCAGCAGTTACTACAGGGAAGAAGCTTTCTTT. Its translation is CASSYYREEAFF. The chain carries TRBV6-2 or TRBV6-3 and TRBJ1-1; weak D call: TRBD1 (6 bases). The V end lost 1 base, the J end lost 8 bases, and 8 bases lay between the germline ends. This CDR3 spans 12 amino acids. Germline lookup yields CDR1 MNHEY and CDR2 SVGEGT.

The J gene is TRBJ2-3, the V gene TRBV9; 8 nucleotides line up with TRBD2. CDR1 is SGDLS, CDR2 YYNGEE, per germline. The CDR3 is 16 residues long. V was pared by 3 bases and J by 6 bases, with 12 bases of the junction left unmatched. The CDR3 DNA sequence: TGTGCCAGCAGCGCCGCATCGGGGGGGGCGTTGGATACGCAGTATTTT. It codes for CASSAASGGALDTQYF.

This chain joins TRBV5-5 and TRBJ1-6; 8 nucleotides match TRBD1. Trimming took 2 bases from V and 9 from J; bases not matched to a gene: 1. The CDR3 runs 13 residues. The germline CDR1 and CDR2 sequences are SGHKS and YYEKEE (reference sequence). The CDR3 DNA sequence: TGTGCCAGCAGCTTCACAGGGGGTTCACCCCTCCACTTT. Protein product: CASSFTGGSPLHF. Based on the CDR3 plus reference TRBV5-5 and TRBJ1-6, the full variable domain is DAGVTQSPTHLIKTRGQQVTLRCSPISGHKSVSWYQQVLGQGPQFIFQYYEKEERGRGNFPDRFSARQFPNYSSELNVNALLLGDSALYLCASSFTGGSPLHFGNGTRLTVT.

CDR3 sequence reads: CASSKTGAKNIQYF. CDR3 nucleotides: TGTGCCAGCAGCAAGACAGGAGCCAAAAACATTCAGTACTTC. V usage is TRBV6-2 or TRBV6-3 and J usage is TRBJ2-4; D perhaps matches TRBD1 (6 bases). Trimming removed 6 bases at V and 0 bases at J, with 9 bases between. CDR3 length: 14 amino acids. Germline CDR1 reads MNHEY; CDR2 reads SVGEGT.

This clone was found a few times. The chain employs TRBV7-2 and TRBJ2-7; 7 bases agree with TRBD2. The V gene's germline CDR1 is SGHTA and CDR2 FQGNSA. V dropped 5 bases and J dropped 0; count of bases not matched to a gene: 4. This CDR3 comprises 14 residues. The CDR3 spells CASSGGGSSYEQYV. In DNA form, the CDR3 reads TGTGCCAGCAGCGGGGGAGGGAGCTCCTACGAGCAGTACGTC.

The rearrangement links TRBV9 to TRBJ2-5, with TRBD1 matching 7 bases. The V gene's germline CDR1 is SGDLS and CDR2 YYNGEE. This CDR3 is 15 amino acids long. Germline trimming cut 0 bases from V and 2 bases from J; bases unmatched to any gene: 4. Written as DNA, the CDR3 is TGTGCCAGCAGCGTAGAGGGACAGAAACAAGAGACCCAGTACTTC. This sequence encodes CASSVEGQKQETQYF.